The clone carrying this T cell receptor (beta chain) was detected only once. The CDR3 runs 13 residues. The germline V and J ends were trimmed by 6 bases and 0 bases, with 8 bases remaining between them. Per the germline V gene, CDR1 is SGHTA and CDR2 is FQGTGA. The data were obtained in a study of blood T cell repertoires in COVID-19. Overall study context: Whether acute or convalescent, the COVID-19 samples came from the United States, Italy and Spain. In each case, the material was cDNA or gDNA derived from T cells, B-cell-depleted T cells, or PBMCs.

Original processing notes: Using reference gene primer amplification, nucleated cell counts were estimated. Sequencing was performed with immunoSEQ multiplex PCR; in TCRdb, only in-frame clones are kept and a portion is missing. V and J calls and clone size are copied from that table; D and trimming were computed from the DNA. The sample lists around 80,000 clones, over 70% occurring once. The TCR originated in a man older than 75 with acute or convalescent COVID-19. The V call is TRBV7-3, the J call TRBJ1-1; the D is unclear. Sequencing was done on a sample of peripheral blood. Here the CDR3 reads CASSPQVNTEAFF. The CDR3 DNA sequence: TGTGCCAGCAGTCCCCAGGTGAACACTGAAGCTTTCTTT.